This T cell receptor (beta chain) originates from a study of T cell clonotyping in hematopoietic cell transplantation. Study-level points and caveats: At the given depth, recipient repertoires were over 95% de novo clonotypes. After transplant, recipient diversity fell while pathologically expanded clonotypes grew through day 180. Graft donor and pretransplant recipient Inverse Simpson Index values predicted broader posttransplant TCR diversity.

Germline V CDR1 and CDR2: GTSNPN, SVGIG (reference sequence). The length of the CDR3 is 13 residues. Remarks on this clone: The target antigen is unknown.

Sequenced by immunoSEQ multiplex PCR; TCRdb stores in-frame clones only, minus some. This table holds some 9,900 clones, 77% found once. Blood collection times were about day -28 and days 30, 100, 180 posttransplant. The sample in question was PBMCs, obtained 30 days after allogeneic stem cell transplant. This sequence was found in a female patient aged 35-55 years who had an allogeneic stem cell transplant from a related donor, so T cells may come from the graft donor. Some clones in this sample may be carry-over from other donors' samples. The chain is built from TRBV30 and TRBJ2-5, with no clear D. With the DNA end fitting TRBJ2-7 better, the J assignment may be wrong. In DNA, the CDR3 is TGTGCCTGGAGTAGTTACGACACCTACGAGCAGTACTTC. Amino acid sequence: CAWSSYDTYEQYF.